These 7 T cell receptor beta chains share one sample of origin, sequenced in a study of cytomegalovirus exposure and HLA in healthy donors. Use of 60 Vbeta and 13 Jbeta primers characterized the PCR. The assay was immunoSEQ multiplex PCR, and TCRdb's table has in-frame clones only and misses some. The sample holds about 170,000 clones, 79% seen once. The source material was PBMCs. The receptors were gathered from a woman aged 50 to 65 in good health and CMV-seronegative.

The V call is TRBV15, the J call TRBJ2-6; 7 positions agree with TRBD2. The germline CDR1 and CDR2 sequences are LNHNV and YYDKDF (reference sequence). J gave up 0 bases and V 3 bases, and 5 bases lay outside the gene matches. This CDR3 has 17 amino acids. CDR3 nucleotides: TGTGCCACCAGCAGGGGGACGGGGGGCTCTGGGGCCAACGTCCTGACTTTC. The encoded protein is CATSRGTGGSGANVLTF.

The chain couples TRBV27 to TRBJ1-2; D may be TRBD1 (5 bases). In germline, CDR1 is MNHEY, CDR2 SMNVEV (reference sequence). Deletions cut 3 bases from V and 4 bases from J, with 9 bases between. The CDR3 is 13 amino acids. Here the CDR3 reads CASSFEQGYGYTF. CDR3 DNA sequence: TGTGCCAGCAGTTTCGAGCAGGGCTATGGCTACACCTTC.

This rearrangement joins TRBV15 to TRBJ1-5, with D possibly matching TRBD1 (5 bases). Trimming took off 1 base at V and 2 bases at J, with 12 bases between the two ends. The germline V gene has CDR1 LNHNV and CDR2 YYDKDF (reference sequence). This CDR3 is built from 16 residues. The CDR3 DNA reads TGTGCCACCAGCAGAGGAAAATCGGGGGGCAATCAGCCCCAGCATTTT. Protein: CATSRGKSGGNQPQHF.

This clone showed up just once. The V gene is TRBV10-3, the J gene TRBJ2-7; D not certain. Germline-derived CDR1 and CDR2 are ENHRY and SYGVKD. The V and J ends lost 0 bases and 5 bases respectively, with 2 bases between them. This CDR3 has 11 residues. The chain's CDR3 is CAISESNEQYF. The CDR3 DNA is TGTGCCATCAGTGAGTCCAACGAGCAGTACTTC.

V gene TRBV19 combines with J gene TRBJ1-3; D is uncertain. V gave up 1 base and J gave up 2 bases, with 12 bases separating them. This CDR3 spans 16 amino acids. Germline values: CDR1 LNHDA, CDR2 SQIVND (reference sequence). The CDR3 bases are TGTGCCAGTAGTATAGCGGGTATGCCACCTGGAAACACCATATATTTT. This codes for CASSIAGMPPGNTIYF.

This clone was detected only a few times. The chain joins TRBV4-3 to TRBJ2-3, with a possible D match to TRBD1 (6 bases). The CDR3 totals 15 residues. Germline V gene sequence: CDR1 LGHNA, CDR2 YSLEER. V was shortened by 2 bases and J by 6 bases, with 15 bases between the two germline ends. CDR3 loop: CASSQRDILTDTQYF. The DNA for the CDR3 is TGCGCCAGCAGCCAACGGGACATCCTCACGGATACGCAGTATTTT.

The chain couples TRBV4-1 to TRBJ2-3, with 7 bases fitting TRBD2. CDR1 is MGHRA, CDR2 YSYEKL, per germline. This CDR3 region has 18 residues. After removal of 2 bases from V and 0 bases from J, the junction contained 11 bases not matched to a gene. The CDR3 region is CASSQTHPPSGSTDTQYF. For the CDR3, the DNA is TGCGCCAGCAGCCAAACCCACCCGCCTAGCGGTAGCACAGATACGCAGTATTTT.